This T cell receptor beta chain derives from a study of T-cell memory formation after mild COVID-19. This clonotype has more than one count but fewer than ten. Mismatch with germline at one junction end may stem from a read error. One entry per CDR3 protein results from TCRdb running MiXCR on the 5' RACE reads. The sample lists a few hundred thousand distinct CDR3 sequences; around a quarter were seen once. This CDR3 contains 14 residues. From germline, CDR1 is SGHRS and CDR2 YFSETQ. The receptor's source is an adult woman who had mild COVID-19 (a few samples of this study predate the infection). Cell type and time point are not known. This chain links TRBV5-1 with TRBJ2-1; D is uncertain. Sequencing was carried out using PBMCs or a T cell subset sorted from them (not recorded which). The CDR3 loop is CASSLLGSHNEQFF. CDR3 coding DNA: TGCGCCAGCAGCTTGCTAGGCTCCCACAATGAGCAGTTCTTC.